This T cell receptor beta chain was recorded in a study of T cells in women clearing cervical HPV infection (dated by TCRdb to the late 2010s). Some background on the complete study: Cases were about 25 women with histologically confirmed HPV16-related CIN3 or worse, including a couple of invasive cancers. The controls were 25 or so women whose single incident HPV16 infection cleared within 12 months with no development of precancer or cancer. Five blinded duplicates per group were added as quality controls, so that 60 or so samples were obtained: some 50 participants and approximately 10 replicates. Since HLA typing was available for only a few women, HLA type could not be ruled out as a confounder. Median age was approximately 36 years in cases versus 37 to 40 in controls, and baseline characteristics did not differ significantly. This exploratory proof-of-principle case-control study, nested within the Guanacaste HPV Natural History Study in Costa Rica, compared TCR repertoires among women with different cervical HPV16 outcomes. In the parent cohort, around 9,900 women aged 18 or older were enrolled in Guanacaste, Costa Rica, during about 1992 to 1994 and then followed for 7 to 8 years. Case blood was taken at the visit when the lesion was first identified, whereas control blood was taken when infection was no longer detected. Cases were matched to controls by age within five years and by the year the sample was collected. For cases, the median interval between lesion detection and blood sampling was around 140 days, with an interquartile range of about 85 to 210 days. The study at large found these results: Random forest classifiers combining richness and V gene abundances distinguished cases from controls with an estimated AUC of 0.8 to 0.9. Because of the cross-sectional design, the study could not determine whether the associations came before infection or resulted from infection, and neither effector/memory subsets nor HPV-specific T cells were isolated. Cases had lower TRBV6-7 relative abundance than controls (roughly 0.12% versus 0.17%; Bonferroni P = 0.0008). Across sequencing depths, CIN3+ cases showed significantly higher TCR repertoire richness than controls, but evenness did not differ between the groups. Because the number of T cells in each sample was unknown, differences in richness could reflect differing T-cell content rather than repertoire biology.

Every participant had a single incident cervical HPV16 infection, and women with prevalent HPV16 infections were excluded. Cervical HPV DNA was detected by MY09/MY11 PCR, and genotyping was performed by dot-blot hybridization. Approximately 15 mL of heparinized blood were centrifuged, and the buffy coat was aliquoted, frozen at -30°C, then stored at -80°C. QIAGEN kits were used to extract genomic DNA from the buffy coat specimens. Note on this clone: Its antigen is still unknown. Sequencing ends 3 residues short of the CDR3 end; the germline J gene provides the rest.

Via the germline V gene, CDR1 is SGHDT and CDR2 YYEEEE. At the junction V is shortened by 6 bases and J by 6 bases; bases outside the gene matches: 14. The CDR3 runs 15 residues from the cysteine to the phenylalanine. Only the CDR3 bases that were read are kept: 36 of them, in frame from base 1. TCR beta CDR3 regions were amplified by multiplex PCR using the immunoSEQ assay from an average of about 1,200 ng genomic DNA per sample. To correct primer bias, the assay used a complete synthetic TCR repertoire to set an amplification baseline. The amplicons were sequenced using the Illumina platform. As for how the authors treated the data: Sequence errors were corrected by clustering with frequency ratios and a modified nearest-neighbor algorithm, and the sequences were then analyzed in the immunoSEQ Analyzer using IMGT gene definitions. At each rarefaction depth, TCR richness and evenness were averaged across 20 rarefaction repeats, and samples with fewer sequences than that depth were excluded. V, D and J gene relative abundances were compared between groups with Wilcoxon rank sum tests, applying FDR correction. In the blinded duplicates, the intraclass correlation was over 95% for TCR richness and averaged about 73% across 60 to 70 gene segments. TCRdb took this table from immuneACCESS and kept in-frame rearrangements with V and J called. Such tables lack part of the clones; where checked against another copy, unresolved V genes explain under half of the gap, and the rest is unexplained. V, J and clone size reflect that table, while D and trimming were determined from the DNA. The table of this sample itemizes about 22,000 clones. The ten largest clones add up to less than 4% of the sample.

The clonotype comes from a woman between 18 and 75 years old with a cervical HPV16 infection that either progressed to CIN3+ or cleared (not recorded which). Sequencing used blood buffy coat. Recombination connected TRBV5-6 to TRBJ2-7, and 8 bases in between align with TRBD1. The CDR3 loop reads CASTGQGTRHSEQYF. The sequenced CDR3 bases are TGTGCCAGCACCGGACAGGGCACACGTCATTCCGAG.